Listed here are 25 T cell receptor beta chains from one sample, sequenced in a study of shared clonotypes between healthy human individuals. Generated by immunoSEQ multiplex PCR, the TCRdb table keeps only in-frame clones and is missing some. The repertoire consists of about 2.1 million clones, with 85% to 95% occurring once and the leading ten covering more than 1.5%. Terminally differentiated effector memory CD45RA+ cells were excluded by CCR7 positive selection of CD45RO-negative cells. The sequencing input was naive CD8+ T cells from PBMCs. These receptors all come from a man younger than 35 in good health. Some clones in this sample may be carry-over from other donors' samples.

V and J are TRBV19 and TRBJ1-5; TRBD1 is a possible D gene (5 bases). Germline V gene lookup returns CDR1 LNHDA and CDR2 SQIVND (reference sequence). V lost 5 bases to trimming and J lost 2 bases, with 10 bases between them. This CDR3 region has 14 residues. Written as DNA, the CDR3 is TGTGCCAGTAGTCAGGGTCGCGGCAATCAGCCCCAGCATTTT. Protein sequence: CASSQGRGNQPQHF.

V gene TRBV5-6 combines with J gene TRBJ2-4, with 9 bases lining up with TRBD2. J lost 9 bases, V lost 3 bases, and 7 bases had no gene match. Germline V gene lookup returns CDR1 SGHDT and CDR2 YYEEEE. CDR3 length equals 14 residues. The CDR3, as DNA: TGTGCCAGCAGCTCTGCCAGTAGCGGGAGCATTCAGTACTTC. The encoded protein is CASSSASSGSIQYF.

The chain employs TRBV9 and TRBJ2-1, with D tentatively TRBD1 or TRBD2 (5 bases each). V lost 3 bases to trimming and J lost 6 bases, with 10 bases between them. Germline lookup yields CDR1 SGDLS and CDR2 YYNGEE. The CDR3 covers 13 residues. The CDR3 region is CASSGGRSNEQFF. CDR3 bases: TGTGCCAGCAGCGGGGGACGCAGCAATGAGCAGTTCTTC.

In this sample, this clone turned up once. This sequence joins TRBV28 and TRBJ2-5; tentatively, D is TRBD1 (6 bases). Per germline, CDR1 MDHEN and CDR2 SYDVKM. V lost 6 bases, J lost 1 base, and 15 bases lay in between. The CDR3 spans 15 residues. The CDR3 spells CASRMGIGGQETQYF. CDR3 in DNA: TGTGCCAGCAGAATGGGAATAGGGGGCCAAGAGACCCAGTACTTC.

The chain links TRBV5-4 to TRBJ2-7, with a weak D call TRBD2 (5 bases). Between the trimmed V and J ends, which lost 2 bases and 3 bases, there was a span of 6 bases. Germline loops: CDR1 SGHNT, CDR2 YYREEE (reference sequence). The CDR3 is 12 amino acids. The CDR3 reads CASSFGIYEQYF. DNA for the CDR3: TGTGCCAGCAGCTTCGGGATCTACGAGCAGTACTTC.

CDR3 coding DNA: TGCGCCAGCAGCCCGAAAGAGGGCCTGGGCTACGAGCAGTACTTC. It is translated as CASSPKEGLGYEQYF. V gene TRBV5-1 combines with J gene TRBJ2-7; TRBD2 might be the D (5 bases). Trimming took off 4 bases at V and 3 bases at J, with 17 bases between the two ends. Looked up from germline, CDR1 is SGHRS and CDR2 is YFSETQ. This CDR3 spans 15 amino acids.

The chain uses TRBV19 and TRBJ1-3; weak D call: TRBD1 (5 bases). Trimming pared 7 bases from V and 8 bases from J, leaving 12 bases between. The CDR3 totals 12 residues. The germline gives CDR1 LNHDA, CDR2 SQIVND (reference sequence). The CDR3 region is CASTTGGDTIYF. The CDR3 DNA follows: TGTGCCAGTACCACGGGAGGGGACACCATATATTTT.

The chain recombines TRBV9 with TRBJ1-1; TRBD1 agrees at 10 bases. The germline CDR1 and CDR2 sequences are SGDLS and YYNGEE. J was trimmed by 1 base and V by 0 bases; bases with no gene match: 6. The length of the CDR3 is 17 residues. CDR3 amino acids: CASSVGSGDRGNTEAFF. DNA for the CDR3: TGTGCCAGCAGCGTAGGGTCGGGGGACAGGGGGAACACTGAAGCTTTCTTT.

The chain combines TRBV4-2 with TRBJ2-1, with D perhaps matching TRBD1 or TRBD2 (6 bases each). The germline gives CDR1 LGHNA, CDR2 YNFKEQ. The CDR3 runs 17 residues. Trimming removed 0 bases from V and 2 bases from J, with 14 bases in between. Here the CDR3 reads CASSQEYTGAPYNEQFF. The DNA of the CDR3 is TGTGCCAGCAGCCAAGAATATACGGGGGCCCCCTACAATGAGCAGTTCTTC.

The CDR3 loop is CASSQEGSRGGGFGELFF. In nucleotides, the CDR3 is TGCGCCAGCAGCCAAGAAGGGTCGAGGGGAGGTGGGTTCGGGGAGCTGTTTTTT. This sequence joins TRBV4-1 and TRBJ2-2, with a weak D call TRBD2 (6 bases). Trimming shortened V by 0 bases and J by 7 bases, and 21 bases separated the two germline ends. Germline CDR1 is MGHRA and CDR2 is YSYEKL. The CDR3 contains 18 residues.

The chain has TRBV27 and TRBJ2-7; D remains ambiguous. There are 14 residues in the CDR3. Germline values: CDR1 MNHEY, CDR2 SMNVEV (reference sequence). Trimming took off 4 bases at V and 5 bases at J, with 15 bases between the two ends. DNA of the CDR3: TGTGCCAGCAGTTCCGGATGGGAAGCCGACGAGCAGTACTTC. Translation gives CASSSGWEADEQYF.

The chain is built from TRBV30 and TRBJ1-5; D possibly corresponds to TRBD1 (5 bases). Germline CDR1 is GTSNPN and CDR2 is SVGIG (reference sequence). The CDR3 runs to 16 residues. Trimming pared 0 bases from V and 9 bases from J, leaving 21 bases between. CDR3 in amino acids: CAWSVPGPLEFRPQHF. The CDR3 nucleotides read TGTGCCTGGAGTGTTCCGGGACCTCTCGAGTTCAGGCCCCAGCATTTT.

The V and J genes are TRBV11-1 and TRBJ2-1; 8 bases map to TRBD2. The trim removed 5 bases at V and 3 bases at J, leaving 6 bases unmatched. Looked up from germline, CDR1 is SGHAT and CDR2 is FQDESV (reference sequence). The CDR3 loop spans 15 amino acids. In nucleotides, the CDR3 is TGTGCCAGCAGCCCACTAGCGGCCTTCTACAATGAGCAGTTCTTC. This codes for CASSPLAAFYNEQFF.

The V gene is TRBV7-3, the J gene TRBJ2-3; the match to TRBD2 covers 7 bases. V was pared by 5 bases and J by 4 bases, with 9 bases of the junction left unmatched. Germline assignment: CDR1 SGHTA and CDR2 FQGTGA. CDR3 length equals 15 residues. In nucleotides, the CDR3 is TGTGCCAGCAGCCCGGGGGGAGGAGGAGCAGATACGCAGTATTTT. It specifies CASSPGGGGADTQYF.

Concerning this clone itself: The same CDR3 is also encoded by other DNA sequences in this sample. The rearrangement links TRBV6-5 to TRBJ1-5; D is unclear. CDR3 length equals 13 residues. The V end lost 0 bases, the J end lost 6 bases, and 6 bases lay between the germline ends. CDR1 and CDR2 (germline): MNHEY, SVGAGI. The CDR3: CASSYSSLQPQHF. CDR3 nucleotide sequence: TGTGCCAGCAGTTACTCGAGTCTTCAGCCCCAGCATTTT.

The V call is TRBV6-4, the J call TRBJ2-1; TRBD2 is a possible D gene (6 bases). The V and J ends lost 6 bases and 5 bases respectively, with 14 bases between them. The germline gives CDR1 MRHNA, CDR2 SNTAGT. The CDR3 runs to 14 residues. The CDR3 DNA reads as TGTGCCAGCAGATGGAGGGCCACCGACAATGAGCAGTTCTTC. Translation: CASRWRATDNEQFF.

V is TRBV7-8 and J is TRBJ2-7, with a weak D call TRBD2 (8 bases). V was cut by 2 bases and J by 6 bases, with 23 bases left in between. The CDR3 contains 17 residues. Germline lookup yields CDR1 SGHVS and CDR2 FQNEAQ. CDR3 coding DNA: TGTGCCAGCAGCTTAAGTTATGTCATAGCGGGACAGCCCGAGCAGTACTTC. This gives the protein CASSLSYVIAGQPEQYF.

This clone was seen a single time. The chain employs TRBV5-1 and TRBJ2-7, with 8 bases aligning to TRBD1. CDR3 length: 13 residues. The germline V gene encodes CDR1 SGHRS and CDR2 YFSETQ. V shed 5 bases and J 3 bases; nucleotides not matched to a gene: 4. CDR3 amino acids: CASRLTGDYEQYF. CDR3 DNA sequence: TGCGCCAGCAGGCTGACAGGGGACTACGAGCAGTACTTC.

The chain carries TRBV28 and TRBJ2-7; D unresolved. Germline loops: CDR1 MDHEN, CDR2 SYDVKM. Trimming left V 4 bases short and J 2 bases short, with 15 bases between. The CDR3 runs to 15 residues. The CDR3 nucleotides read TGTGCCAGCAGTTATACAAGCACCTCTACCTACGAGCAGTACTTC. As protein: CASSYTSTSTYEQYF.

V and J are TRBV5-5 and TRBJ2-7; D remains ambiguous. V was pared by 0 bases and J by 5 bases, with 12 bases between. Germline V CDR1 and CDR2: SGHKS, YYEKEE (reference sequence). The CDR3 loop spans 14 amino acids. The CDR3 region has the DNA TGTGCCAGCAGCTTGGAGTCTTTACCGGACGAGCAGTACTTC. Amino acids: CASSLESLPDEQYF. The full variable domain, completed using reference TRBV5-5 and TRBJ2-7, is DAGVTQSPTHLIKTRGQQVTLRCSPISGHKSVSWYQQVLGQGPQFIFQYYEKEERGRGNFPDRFSARQFPNYSSELNVNALLLGDSALYLCASSLESLPDEQYFGPGTRLTVT.

The chain joins TRBV28 to TRBJ2-7; TRBD1 or TRBD2 may be the D gene (5 bases each). This CDR3 is built from 16 residues. V was clipped by 7 bases and J by 4 bases, with 23 bases between them. Germline V gene lookup returns CDR1 MDHEN and CDR2 SYDVKM. CDR3 in amino acids: CASTMRVGVRAYEQYF. The CDR3 DNA sequence: TGTGCCAGCACGATGAGGGTGGGGGTCAGGGCTTACGAGCAGTACTTC.

This chain uses TRBV28 with TRBJ1-1; no clear D. Trimming removed 6 bases from V and 1 base from J, with 9 bases in between. Germline V lookup: CDR1 MDHEN, CDR2 SYDVKM. This CDR3 comprises 13 residues. DNA for the CDR3: TGTGCCAGCAGACCGCGGCCGAACACTGAAGCTTTCTTT. Its translation: CASRPRPNTEAFF. Using reference TRBV28 and TRBJ1-1 for the parts outside the CDR3, the full variable domain is DVKVTQSSRYLVKRTGEKVFLECVQDMDHENMFWYRQDPGLGLRLIYFSYDVKMKEKGDIPEGYSVSREKKERFSLILESASTNQTSMYLCASRPRPNTEAFFGQGTRLTVV.

The CDR3 DNA sequence: TGTGCCACGGGACTCGCGGAATCCGGGGAGCTGTTTTTT. It translates to CATGLAESGELFF. The chain carries TRBV6-5 and TRBJ2-2, with TRBD2 as a possible D gene (6 bases). V lost 10 bases and J lost 6, with 15 bases in between. Germline CDR1 reads MNHEY; CDR2 reads SVGAGI. This CDR3 spans 13 amino acids.

Only a few counts were recorded for this clone. This sequence joins TRBV4-1 and TRBJ1-5, with D tentatively TRBD1 (6 bases). V shed 4 bases and J shed 3 bases, with 10 bases lying between them. Germline CDR1 is MGHRA and CDR2 is YSYEKL. This CDR3 comprises 14 residues. The CDR3 loop is CASSPGGPNQPQHF. CDR3 in DNA: TGCGCCAGCAGCCCCGGGGGGCCCAATCAGCCCCAGCATTTT.

Worth noting for this clone: Other DNA sequences of this sample code for an identical CDR3. The chain combines TRBV19 with TRBJ1-1; D is perhaps TRBD1 (5 bases). Trimming took 1 base from V and 1 from J, leaving 7 bases between them. Germline assignment: CDR1 LNHDA and CDR2 SQIVND (reference sequence). CDR3 length: 14 amino acids. CDR3 loop: CASSIGGANTEAFF. CDR3 coding DNA: TGTGCCAGTAGTATAGGCGGGGCGAACACTGAAGCTTTCTTT.